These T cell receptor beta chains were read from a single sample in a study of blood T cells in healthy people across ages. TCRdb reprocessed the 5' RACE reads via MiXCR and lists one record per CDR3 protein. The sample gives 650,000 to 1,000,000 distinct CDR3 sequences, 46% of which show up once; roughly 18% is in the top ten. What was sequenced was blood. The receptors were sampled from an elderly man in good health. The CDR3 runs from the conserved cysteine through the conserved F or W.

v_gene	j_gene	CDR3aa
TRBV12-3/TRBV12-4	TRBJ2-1	CASSLIFMGGEQFF
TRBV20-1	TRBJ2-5	CSASQPQGIQETQYF
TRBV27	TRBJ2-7	CASRAVGQTYEQYF
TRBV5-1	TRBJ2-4	CASSVQEAKNIQYF
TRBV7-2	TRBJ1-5	CASSRQPYQPQHF
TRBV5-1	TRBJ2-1	CASSLAATGPGEQFF
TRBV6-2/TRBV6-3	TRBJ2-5	CASRRAGGETQYF
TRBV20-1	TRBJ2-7	CSARDRDRDASEQYF
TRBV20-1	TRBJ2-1	CSARGEVSYNEQFF
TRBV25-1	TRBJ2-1	CASSEFSGQLSSYEQFF
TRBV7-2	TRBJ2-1	CASTTKYEQFF
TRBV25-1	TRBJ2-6	CASSVGRAGGANVLTF
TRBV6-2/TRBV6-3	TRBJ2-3	CASSYGTASGTQYF
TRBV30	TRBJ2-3	CAWSVSLDTDTQYF
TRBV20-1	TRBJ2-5	CSAEGARETQYF
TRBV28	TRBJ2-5	CASSLEAGAPETQYF
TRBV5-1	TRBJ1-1	CASSLGDPLNTEAFF
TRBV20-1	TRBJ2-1	CSAPGTSGRLRSSSYNEQFF
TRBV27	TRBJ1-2	CASSLSGGYGYTF
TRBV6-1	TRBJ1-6	CASSGIGGNANSPLHF
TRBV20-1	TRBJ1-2	CSARDETVIQNLYYGYTF
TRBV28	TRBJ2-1	CASSSSGLAGVYNEQFF
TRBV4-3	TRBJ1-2	CASSPWGASYGYTF
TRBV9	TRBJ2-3	CASSFRTGLPYF
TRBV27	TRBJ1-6	CASSPDNNLGSPLHF
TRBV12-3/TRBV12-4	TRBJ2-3	CASRFPTDTQYF
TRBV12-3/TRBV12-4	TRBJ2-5	CASSFSGVLQETQYF
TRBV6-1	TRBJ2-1	CASSFRLEQFF
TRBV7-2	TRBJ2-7	CASSSDGTGPYEQYF
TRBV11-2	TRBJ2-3	CASSLDTGNTDTRYF
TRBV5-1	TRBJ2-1	CASSGGLAGGYNEQFF
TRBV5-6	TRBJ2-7	CASSSDSQTYEQYF
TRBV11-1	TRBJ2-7	CASSFNRRYSYEQYF
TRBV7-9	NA	CASSPEGGRVYEQYF
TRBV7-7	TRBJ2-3	CASAAGGRSDTQYF
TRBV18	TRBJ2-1	CASSPPTSGGTYNEQFF
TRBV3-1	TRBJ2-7	CASSQASGSYEQYF
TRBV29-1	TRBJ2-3	CSAALLVSTDTQYF
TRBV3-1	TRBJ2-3	CASSQELASGTSTDTQYF